This TCR beta chain originates from a study of cytomegalovirus exposure and HLA in healthy donors. The PCR ran on 60 Vbeta and 13 Jbeta primers. The method was immunoSEQ multiplex PCR; TCRdb's version includes in-frame clones alone and lacks a portion of them. The sample lists 130,000 or so clones; about 81% were seen once. This CDR3 spans 17 amino acids. V lost 3 bases, J lost 2 bases, and 5 bases stayed unmatched. Germline loops: CDR1 LNHDA, CDR2 SQIVND (reference sequence). The sample taken for sequencing was PBMCs. The chain is built from TRBV19 and TRBJ2-6; 9 nucleotides agree with TRBD1. The origin of this receptor is a woman between 40 and 50 years old in good health and CMV-seropositive. Here the CDR3 DNA reads TGTGCCAGTAGTATCGGGACAGGGTGGGCTGGGGCCAACGTCCTGACTTTC. Amino acids: CASSIGTGWAGANVLTF.